Below are 18 T cell receptor beta chains sequenced from a single sample in a study of lymphopenia after photon versus proton radiotherapy. Using immunoSEQ multiplex PCR, the repertoire was profiled, and TCRdb retains in-frame clones only, with some absent. The sample has roughly 45,000 clones, approximately 83% seen once. Source: peripheral blood, taken from a patient treated with photon-based radiotherapy. These receptor sequences come from a man aged 35-49 years with gastric cancer.

The chain has TRBV9 and TRBJ1-4; no definite D call. V was shortened by 4 bases and J by 13 bases, with 14 bases between the two germline ends. Looked up from germline, CDR1 is SGDLS and CDR2 is YYNGEE. This CDR3 region has 12 residues. The CDR3: CASSPGTSRLFF. The DNA of the CDR3 is TGTGCCAGCAGCCCCGGAACCTCGCGACTGTTTTTT.

The rearrangement joins TRBV16 to TRBJ1-3; no clear D gene. The length of the CDR3 is 13 residues. V was trimmed by 1 base and J by 6 bases, leaving 7 bases between them. CDR1 is KGHSY, CDR2 FQNENV, per germline. CDR3 in DNA: TGTGCCAGCAGCCAATTGAGTGCAAACACCATATATTTT. As protein: CASSQLSANTIYF.

V usage is TRBV7-2 and J usage is TRBJ2-1, with a possible D match to TRBD1 (6 bases). The CDR3 is 16 amino acids. Germline V gene sequence: CDR1 SGHTA, CDR2 FQGNSA. With 2 bases removed from V and 2 bases from J, the gap between germline ends came to 13 bases. In nucleotides, the CDR3 is TGTGCCAGCAGCTTAAGGTCAGGACAGACCTACAATGAGCAGTTCTTC. Protein product: CASSLRSGQTYNEQFF.

The chain joins TRBV10-3 to TRBJ2-7; D might be TRBD1 (5 bases). CDR3 length equals 14 residues. Deletions cut 3 bases from V and 0 bases from J, with 9 bases between. The germline CDR1 and CDR2 sequences are ENHRY and SYGVKD. The CDR3 coding sequence is TGTGCCATCAGTGAAAGGGGCAGCTCCTACGAGCAGTACTTC. Encoded protein: CAISERGSSYEQYF.

The chain joins TRBV18 to TRBJ2-1; 7 bases fit TRBD1. The CDR3 contains 15 residues. The V gene's germline CDR1 is KGHSH and CDR2 LQKENI. V lost 4 bases and J lost 1; bases outside the gene matches: 4. The CDR3 region is CASSLVQGSYNEQFF. The CDR3 DNA reads as TGTGCCAGCTCACTGGTACAGGGGTCCTACAATGAGCAGTTCTTC. The variable domain in full, with the rest retrieved from reference TRBV18 and TRBJ2-1, is NAGVMQNPRHLVRRRGQEARLRCSPMKGHSHVYWYRQLPEEGLKFMVYLQKENIIDESGMPKERFSAEFPKEGPSILRIQQVVRGDSAAYFCASSLVQGSYNEQFFGPGTRLTVL.

This clone was detected only a few times. This chain connects TRBV6-6 to TRBJ1-6; TRBD1 agrees at 9 bases. The CDR3 consists of 16 residues. Unmatched junction bases numbered 7, after V lost 1 base and J lost 9 bases. Germline V gene lookup returns CDR1 MNHNY and CDR2 SVGAGI (reference sequence). The CDR3 bases are TGTGCCAGCAGTTACTACATACAGGGGGCGCGTTCACCCCTCCACTTT. Its protein is CASSYYIQGARSPLHF.

The chain has TRBV10-3 and TRBJ1-1, with D unresolved. This CDR3 region has 13 residues. Germline-derived CDR1 and CDR2 are ENHRY and SYGVKD. Trimming pared 6 bases from V and 4 bases from J, leaving 12 bases between. Here the CDR3 reads CAISLTEGTEAFF. CDR3 DNA: TGTGCCATCAGCCTGACCGAGGGCACTGAAGCTTTCTTT.

The rearrangement links TRBV13 to TRBJ2-5; a weak D match, TRBD1 (6 bases). Trimming shortened V by 5 bases and J by 3 bases, and 22 bases separated the two germline ends. The germline CDR1 and CDR2 sequences are PRHDT and FYEKMQ (reference sequence). This CDR3 spans 17 amino acids. The CDR3 nucleotides are TGTGCCAGCAGCGGAACACAGGGCCCATCCGCAAAAGAGACCCAGTACTTC. Translation gives CASSGTQGPSAKETQYF. The complete variable domain, with remaining parts taken from reference TRBV13 and TRBJ2-5, reads AAGVIQSPRHLIKEKRETATLKCYPIPRHDTVYWYQQGPGQDPQFLISFYEKMQSDKGSIPDRFSAQQFSDYHSELNMSSLELGDSALYFCASSGTQGPSAKETQYFGPGTRLLVL.

This chain uses TRBV4-3 with TRBJ1-1; D remains unclear. The germline gives CDR1 LGHNA, CDR2 YSLEER. The V end was cut by 4 bases, the J end by 6 bases, with 15 bases between. CDR3 size: 14 residues. CDR3 residues: CASSRLPWESEAFF. In DNA form, the CDR3 reads TGCGCCAGCAGCCGGCTTCCTTGGGAATCTGAAGCTTTCTTT.

The chain has TRBV5-6 and TRBJ1-1; D gene unclear. This CDR3 has 13 residues. Germline V gene data show CDR1 as SGHDT and CDR2 as YYEEEE. The ends were cut back, 0 bases at V and 1 base at J, with 4 bases in the middle. CDR3 region: CASSLATNTEAFF. CDR3 DNA sequence: TGTGCCAGCAGCTTGGCCACGAACACTGAAGCTTTCTTT.

The chain carries TRBV11-2 and TRBJ2-7; no definite D call. The CDR3 extends over 13 amino acids. Germline V gives CDR1 SGHAT, CDR2 FQNNGV. V lost 1 base to trimming and J lost 2 bases, with 6 bases between them. The CDR3, as DNA: TGTGCCAGCAGCTTAGGAACAGCCTACGAGCAGTACTTC. This codes for CASSLGTAYEQYF.

This chain connects TRBV30 to TRBJ1-1, with TRBD1 matching over 7 bases. The CDR3 runs 15 residues. Germline V lookup: CDR1 GTSNPN, CDR2 SVGIG (reference sequence). The junction had 5 bases not matched to a gene; V was cut back by 0 bases and J by 1 base. The CDR3 DNA follows: TGTGCCTGGAGTGTACTGGGACAGCCGAACACTGAAGCTTTCTTT. It translates to CAWSVLGQPNTEAFF.

The chain joins TRBV6-1 to TRBJ2-5, with D uncertain. The CDR3 is 14 residues long. Germline V lookup: CDR1 MNHNS, CDR2 SASEGT. Trimming cost V 7 bases and J 2 bases, with 14 bases left between them. The DNA for the CDR3 is TGTGCCAGCACTTGGTCCAACACGCAAGAGACCCAGTACTTC. This encodes CASTWSNTQETQYF.

V gene TRBV6-6 combines with J gene TRBJ1-3; tentatively, D is TRBD1 (5 bases). Deletions cut 10 bases from V and 0 bases from J, with 10 bases between. Germline V lookup: CDR1 MNHNY, CDR2 SVGAGI (reference sequence). CDR3 length: 13 amino acids. CDR3 DNA sequence: TGTGCCACCAGGGAACCCTCTGGAAACACCATATATTTT. Protein sequence: CATREPSGNTIYF.

The V gene is TRBV25-1, the J gene TRBJ1-1; D is unresolved. Germline CDR1 is MGHDK and CDR2 is SYGVNS. V lost 7 bases, J lost 0 bases, and 9 bases lay in between. The CDR3 length is 13 residues. This CDR3 is CASTRGLNTEAFF. CDR3 DNA sequence: TGTGCCAGCACCCGAGGCTTGAACACTGAAGCTTTCTTT.

This chain uses TRBV4-1 with TRBJ1-2; D possibly corresponds to TRBD1 (6 bases). Germline loops: CDR1 MGHRA, CDR2 YSYEKL. V lost 1 base and J 4 bases, leaving 10 bases between the germline ends. The CDR3 sequence is 14 residues long. CDR3 DNA sequence: TGCGCCAGCAGCCAAGTACCAGGGGTCTATGGCTACACCTTC. Translating gives CASSQVPGVYGYTF.

V and J are TRBV11-2 and TRBJ1-2; TRBD1 agrees at 7 bases. CDR3 length equals 15 residues. J was trimmed by 5 bases and V by 0 bases; bases with no gene match: 6. CDR1 SGHAT and CDR2 FQNNGV come from the germline V gene. The CDR3 spells CASSLDQRGQYGYTF. DNA of the CDR3: TGTGCCAGCAGCTTAGATCAAAGGGGGCAATATGGCTACACCTTC.

The V and J genes are TRBV5-6 and TRBJ2-3; 7 nucleotides line up with TRBD2. This CDR3 is 15 amino acids long. The trim removed 4 bases at V and 3 bases at J, leaving 8 bases unmatched. The germline V gene has CDR1 SGHDT and CDR2 YYEEEE. The CDR3 region is CASSRTGTITDTQYF. DNA of the CDR3: TGTGCCAGCAGCCGAACCGGGACTATAACAGATACGCAGTATTTT.